This note documents a single T cell receptor beta chain sequence. This specimen comes from a study of blood T cell repertoires in COVID-19. Across the whole study: T cells, B-cell-depleted T cells, or PBMCs provided the cDNA or gDNA that served as material.

Seattle enrolled patients during active infection and tracked them longitudinally. Libraries were prepared by immunoSEQ multiplex PCR; TCRdb keeps only in-frame clonotypes and omits some of them. The sample has roughly 86,000 clones; roughly 84% are singletons. The material sequenced was peripheral blood. The TCR comes from a woman of 80 years or more with COVID-19, enrolled during active disease.

Here the CDR3 reads CASSRPPGVWGNEQFF. DNA for the CDR3: TGTGCCAGCAGCCGCCCCCCGGGAGTCTGGGGAAATGAGCAGTTCTTC. The chain uses TRBV9 and TRBJ2-1, with D possibly TRBD2 on 6 matching bases. The V and J ends lost 4 bases and 7 bases respectively, with 21 bases between them. This CDR3 contains 16 residues. CDR1 and CDR2 from the germline V gene are SGDLS and YYNGEE.